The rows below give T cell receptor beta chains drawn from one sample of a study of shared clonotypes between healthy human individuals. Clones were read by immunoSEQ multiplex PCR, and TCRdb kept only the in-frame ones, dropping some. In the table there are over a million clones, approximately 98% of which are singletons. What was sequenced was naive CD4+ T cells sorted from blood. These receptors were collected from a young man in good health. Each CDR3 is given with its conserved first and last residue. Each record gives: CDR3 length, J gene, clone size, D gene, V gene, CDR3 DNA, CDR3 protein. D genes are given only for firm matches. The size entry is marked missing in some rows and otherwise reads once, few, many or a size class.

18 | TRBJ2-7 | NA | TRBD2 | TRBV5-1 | TGCGCCAGCAGCACCCCTCGGGGGACTAGCGGGAGGGCACACGAGCAGTACTTC | CASSTPRGTSGRAHEQYF
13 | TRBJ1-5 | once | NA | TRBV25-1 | TGTGCCAGCAGTGATGCTAGCAATCAGCCCCAGCATTTT | CASSDASNQPQHF
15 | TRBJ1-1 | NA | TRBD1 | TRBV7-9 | TGTGCCAGCAGCTTAGGGGACAGATTGAACACTGAAGCTTTCTTT | CASSLGDRLNTEAFF
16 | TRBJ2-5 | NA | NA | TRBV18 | TGTGCCAGCTCACCTCAACAGGTCGCTCGGCAAGAGACCCAGTACTTC | CASSPQQVARQETQYF
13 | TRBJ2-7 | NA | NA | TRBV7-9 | TGTGCCAGCAGCTTAGCCAGGTCTCTCGAGCAGTACTTC | CASSLARSLEQYF
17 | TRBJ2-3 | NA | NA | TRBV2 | TGTGCCAGCAGTGACCAGCAGGGAGGCATAGTACCAGATACGCAGTATTTT | CASSDQQGGIVPDTQYF
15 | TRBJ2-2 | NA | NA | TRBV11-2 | TGTGCCAGCAGCTTTGCACAGGCCTACACCGGGGAGCTGTTTTTT | CASSFAQAYTGELFF
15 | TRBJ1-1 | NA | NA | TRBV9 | TGTGCCAGCAGCGTCGAGGGACGGCCGAACACTGAAGCTTTCTTT | CASSVEGRPNTEAFF
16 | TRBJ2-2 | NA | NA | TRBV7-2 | TGTGCCAGCGGTAGCCGGGGGACTGGTATGACCGGGGAGCTGTTTTTT | CASGSRGTGMTGELFF
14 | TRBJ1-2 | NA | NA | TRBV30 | TGTGCCTGGAACTTTCGGAAAACTAACTATGGCTACACCTTC | CAWNFRKTNYGYTF
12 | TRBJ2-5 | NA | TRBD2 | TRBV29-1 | TGCAGTTGCCTAGCGGGACGCGCGACCCAGTACTTC | CSCLAGRATQYF
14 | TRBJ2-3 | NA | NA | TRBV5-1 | TGCGCCAGCAGCACGCTGCAGGGAGCAGATACGCAGTATTTT | CASSTLQGADTQYF